This entry is about one T cell receptor beta chain. The entry originates in a study of blood T cell repertoires in COVID-19. For the study at large: Researchers got acute and convalescent COVID-19 samples from the United States, Italy and Spain. PBMCs, B-cell-depleted T cells, or T cells were the source of the cDNA or gDNA that made up the material.

As processed by the authors: Reference gene primers were amplified, and this amplification served to estimate nucleated cell counts. Assay: immunoSEQ multiplex PCR; the TCRdb copy retains only in-frame clones and omits some. That table furnishes V, J and clone size, whereas the DNA furnished D and trimming. The data contain approximately 140,000 clones, approximately 90% of them singletons. The TCR originated in a man in his forties or fifties with active or convalescent COVID-19. The sequenced sample consisted of peripheral blood.

DNA of the CDR3: TGCGCCAGCAGCAAACCGTATAGGACTAATGGGGCAGATACGCAGTATTTT. It specifies CASSKPYRTNGADTQYF. This chain uses TRBV10-1 with TRBJ2-3, with D perhaps TRBD2 (6 bases). V was clipped by 6 bases and J by 4 bases, with 23 bases between them. The germline V gene has CDR1 WNHNN and CDR2 SYGVQD (reference sequence). The CDR3 is 17 residues long.